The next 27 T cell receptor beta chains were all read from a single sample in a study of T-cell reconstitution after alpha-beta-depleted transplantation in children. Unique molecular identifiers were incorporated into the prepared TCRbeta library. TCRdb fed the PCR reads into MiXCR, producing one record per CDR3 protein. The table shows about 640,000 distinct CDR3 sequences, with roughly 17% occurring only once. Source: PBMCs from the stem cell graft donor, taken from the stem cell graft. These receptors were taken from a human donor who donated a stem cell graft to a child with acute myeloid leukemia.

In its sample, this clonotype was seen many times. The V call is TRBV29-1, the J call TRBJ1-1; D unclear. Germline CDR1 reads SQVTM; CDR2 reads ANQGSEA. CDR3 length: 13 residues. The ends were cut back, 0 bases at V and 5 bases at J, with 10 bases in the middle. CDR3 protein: CSVEDQRFTEAFF. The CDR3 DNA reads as TGCAGCGTTGAAGATCAAAGATTTACTGAAGCTTTCTTT.

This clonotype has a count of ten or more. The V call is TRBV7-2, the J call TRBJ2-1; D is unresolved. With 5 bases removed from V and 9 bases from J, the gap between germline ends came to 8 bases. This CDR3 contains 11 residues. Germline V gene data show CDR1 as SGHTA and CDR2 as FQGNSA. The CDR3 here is CASSHHSEQFF. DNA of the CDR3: TGTGCCAGCAGCCACCACAGTGAGCAGTTCTTC. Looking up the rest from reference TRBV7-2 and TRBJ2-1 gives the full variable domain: GAGVSQSPSNKVTEKGKDVELRCDPISGHTALYWYRQSLGQGLEFLIYFQGNSAPDKSGLPSDRFSAERTGGSVSTLTIQRTQQEDSAVYLCASSHHSEQFFGPGTRLTVL.

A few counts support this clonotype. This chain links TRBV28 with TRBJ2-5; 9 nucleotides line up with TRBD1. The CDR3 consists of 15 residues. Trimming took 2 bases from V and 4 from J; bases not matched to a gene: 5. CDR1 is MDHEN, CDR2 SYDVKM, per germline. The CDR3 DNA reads TGTGCCAGCAGTTTACCGACAGGGGGGGGAGAGACCCAGTACTTC. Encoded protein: CASSLPTGGGETQYF.

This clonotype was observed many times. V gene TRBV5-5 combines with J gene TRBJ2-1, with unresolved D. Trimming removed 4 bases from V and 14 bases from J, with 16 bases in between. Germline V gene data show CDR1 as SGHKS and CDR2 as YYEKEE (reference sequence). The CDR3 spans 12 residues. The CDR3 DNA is TGTGCCAGCAGCCCCCTAGTGGGCGATGAGTTCTTC. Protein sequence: CASSPLVGDEFF.

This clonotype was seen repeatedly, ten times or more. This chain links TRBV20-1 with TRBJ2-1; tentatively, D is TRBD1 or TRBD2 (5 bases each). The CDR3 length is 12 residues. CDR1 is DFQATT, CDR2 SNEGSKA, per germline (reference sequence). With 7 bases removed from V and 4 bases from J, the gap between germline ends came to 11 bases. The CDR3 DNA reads TGCAGTGGGGACCGATCTTACAATGAGCAGTTCTTC. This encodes CSGDRSYNEQFF.

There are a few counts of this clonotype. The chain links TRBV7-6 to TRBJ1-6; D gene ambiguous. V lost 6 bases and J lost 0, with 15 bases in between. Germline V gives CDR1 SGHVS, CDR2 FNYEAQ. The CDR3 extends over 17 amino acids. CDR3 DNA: TGTGCCAGCAGTCCAGAACGTTCGAGCTCCTATAATTCACCCCTCCACTTT. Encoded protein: CASSPERSSSYNSPLHF.

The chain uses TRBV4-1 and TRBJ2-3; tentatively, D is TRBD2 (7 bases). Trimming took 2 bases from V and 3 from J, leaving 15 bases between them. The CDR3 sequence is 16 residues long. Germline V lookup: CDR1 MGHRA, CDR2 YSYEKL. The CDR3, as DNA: TGCGCCAGCAGCCAAAATGGTAGGGGGGGGACAGATACGCAGTATTTT. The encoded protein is CASSQNGRGGTDTQYF.

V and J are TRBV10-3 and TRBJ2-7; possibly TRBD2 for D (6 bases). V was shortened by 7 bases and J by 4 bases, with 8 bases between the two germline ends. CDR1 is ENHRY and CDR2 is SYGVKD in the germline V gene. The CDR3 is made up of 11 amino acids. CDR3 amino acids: CAINGGYEQYV. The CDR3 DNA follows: TGTGCCATCAACGGGGGATACGAGCAGTACGTC.

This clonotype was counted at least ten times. CDR3 in DNA: TGCAGTGCTAAAGAGACCTATGGCTACACCTTC. Translated: CSAKETYGYTF. The rearrangement links TRBV20-1 to TRBJ1-2; D is unresolved. In germline, CDR1 is DFQATT, CDR2 SNEGSKA (reference sequence). This CDR3 has 11 residues. Trimming took off 4 bases at V and 4 bases at J, with 7 bases between the two ends.

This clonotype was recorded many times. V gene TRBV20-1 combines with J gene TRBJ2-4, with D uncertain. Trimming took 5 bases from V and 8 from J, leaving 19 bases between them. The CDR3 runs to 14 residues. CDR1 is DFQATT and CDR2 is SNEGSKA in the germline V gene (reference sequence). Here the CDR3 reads CSALPDGRSDIQYF. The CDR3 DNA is TGCAGTGCTCTTCCGGACGGGCGGTCGGACATTCAGTACTTC.

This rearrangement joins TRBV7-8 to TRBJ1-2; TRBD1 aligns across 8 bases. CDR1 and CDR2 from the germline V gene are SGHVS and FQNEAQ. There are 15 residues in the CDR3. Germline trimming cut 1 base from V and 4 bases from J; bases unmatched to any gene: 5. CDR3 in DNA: TGTGCCAGCAGCTTAGTTGATGGGACAGGCTATGGCTACACCTTC. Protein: CASSLVDGTGYGYTF.

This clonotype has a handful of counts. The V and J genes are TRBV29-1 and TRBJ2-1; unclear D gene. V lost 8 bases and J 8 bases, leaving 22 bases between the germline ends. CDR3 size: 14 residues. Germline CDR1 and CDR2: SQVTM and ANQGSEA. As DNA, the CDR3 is TGCAGCACCGGACCCCGGCAGGCCAACTATGAGCAGTTCTTC. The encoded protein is CSTGPRQANYEQFF.

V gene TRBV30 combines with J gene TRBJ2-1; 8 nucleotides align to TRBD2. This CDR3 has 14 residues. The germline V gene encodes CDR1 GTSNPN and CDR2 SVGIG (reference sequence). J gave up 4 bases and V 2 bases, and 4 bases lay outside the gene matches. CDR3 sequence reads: CAWSLTGGYNEQFF. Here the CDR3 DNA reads TGTGCCTGGAGTTTGACGGGGGGGTACAATGAGCAGTTCTTC.

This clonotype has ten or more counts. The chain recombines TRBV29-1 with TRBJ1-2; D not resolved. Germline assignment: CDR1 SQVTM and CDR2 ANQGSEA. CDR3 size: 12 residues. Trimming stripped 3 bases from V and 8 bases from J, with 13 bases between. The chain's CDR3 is CSVDGHMGGYTF. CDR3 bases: TGCAGCGTTGACGGCCATATGGGGGGCTACACCTTC.

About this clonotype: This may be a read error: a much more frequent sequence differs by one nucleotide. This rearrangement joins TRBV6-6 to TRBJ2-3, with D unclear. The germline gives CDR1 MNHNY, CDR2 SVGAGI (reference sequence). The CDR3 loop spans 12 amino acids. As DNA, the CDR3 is TGTGCCAGCAGTTATAGGTCAGATACGAAGTATTTT. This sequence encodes CASSYRSDTKYF.

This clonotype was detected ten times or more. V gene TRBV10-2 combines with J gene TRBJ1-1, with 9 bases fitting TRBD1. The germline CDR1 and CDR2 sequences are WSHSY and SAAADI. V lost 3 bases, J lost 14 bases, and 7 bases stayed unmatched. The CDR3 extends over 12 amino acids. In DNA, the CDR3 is TGCGCCAGCAGTGATGGGGACAGGGAAAAGTTCTTT. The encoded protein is CASSDGDREKFF.

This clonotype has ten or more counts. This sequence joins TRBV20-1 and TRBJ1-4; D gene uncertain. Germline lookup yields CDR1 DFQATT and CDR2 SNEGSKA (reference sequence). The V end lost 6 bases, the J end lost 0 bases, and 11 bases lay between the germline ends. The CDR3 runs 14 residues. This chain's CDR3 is CSAHTVATNEKLFF. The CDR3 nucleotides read TGCAGTGCGCATACAGTAGCAACTAATGAAAAACTGTTTTTT.

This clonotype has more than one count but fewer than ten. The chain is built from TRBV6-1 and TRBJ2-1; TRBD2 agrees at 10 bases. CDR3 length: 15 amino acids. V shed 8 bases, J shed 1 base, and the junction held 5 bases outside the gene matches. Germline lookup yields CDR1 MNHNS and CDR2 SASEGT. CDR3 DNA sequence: TGTGCCAGCGAAGCGGGGGGGTTTTCCTACAATGAGCAGTTCTTC. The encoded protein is CASEAGGFSYNEQFF.

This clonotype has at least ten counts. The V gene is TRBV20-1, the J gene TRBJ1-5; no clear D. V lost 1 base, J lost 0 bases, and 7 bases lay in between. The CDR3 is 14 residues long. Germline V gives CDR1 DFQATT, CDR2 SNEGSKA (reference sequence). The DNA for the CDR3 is TGCAGTGCTAGAGTCCCCAATAGCAATCAGCCCCAGCATTTT. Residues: CSARVPNSNQPQHF.

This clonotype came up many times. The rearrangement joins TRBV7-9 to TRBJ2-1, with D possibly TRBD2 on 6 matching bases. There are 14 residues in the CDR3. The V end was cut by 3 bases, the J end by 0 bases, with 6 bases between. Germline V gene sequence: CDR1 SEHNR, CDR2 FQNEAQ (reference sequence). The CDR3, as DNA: TGTGCCAGCAGCTTGACTAGCTCCTACAATGAGCAGTTCTTC. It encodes CASSLTSSYNEQFF. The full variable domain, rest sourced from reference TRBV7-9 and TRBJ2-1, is DTGVSQNPRHKITKRGQNVTFRCDPISEHNRLYWYRQTLGQGPEFLTYFQNEAQLEKSRLLSDRFSAERPKGSFSTLEIQRTEQGDSAMYLCASSLTSSYNEQFFGPGTRLTVL.

CDR3 coding DNA: TGTGCCAGCAGTTTCGCCATTGCGACAGGGGGCTATAATTCACCCCTCCACTTT. Its translation: CASSFAIATGGYNSPLHF. The chain links TRBV5-6 to TRBJ1-6; 9 bases are shared with TRBD1. Per the germline V gene, CDR1 is SGHDT and CDR2 is YYEEEE. V lost 5 bases, J lost 3 bases, and 12 bases stayed unmatched. This CDR3 has 18 amino acids.

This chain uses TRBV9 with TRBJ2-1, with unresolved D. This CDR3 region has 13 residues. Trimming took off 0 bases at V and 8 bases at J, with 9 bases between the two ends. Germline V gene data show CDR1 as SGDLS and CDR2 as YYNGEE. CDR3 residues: CASSVADNDEQFF. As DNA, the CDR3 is TGTGCCAGCAGCGTAGCCGACAATGATGAGCAGTTCTTC.

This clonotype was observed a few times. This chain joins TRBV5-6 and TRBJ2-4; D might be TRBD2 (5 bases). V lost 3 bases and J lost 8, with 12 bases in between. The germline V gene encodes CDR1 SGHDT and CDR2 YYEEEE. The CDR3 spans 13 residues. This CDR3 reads CASSSEGGDIQYF. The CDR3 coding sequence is TGTGCCAGCAGCTCTGAGGGTGGGGACATTCAGTACTTC.

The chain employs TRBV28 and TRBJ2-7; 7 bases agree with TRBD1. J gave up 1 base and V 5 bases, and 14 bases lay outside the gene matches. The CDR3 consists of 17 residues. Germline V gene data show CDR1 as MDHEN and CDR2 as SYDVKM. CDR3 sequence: CASSPLGQVGGSYEQYV. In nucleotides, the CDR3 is TGTGCCAGCAGTCCGCTAGGACAGGTTGGGGGTTCCTACGAGCAGTACGTC.

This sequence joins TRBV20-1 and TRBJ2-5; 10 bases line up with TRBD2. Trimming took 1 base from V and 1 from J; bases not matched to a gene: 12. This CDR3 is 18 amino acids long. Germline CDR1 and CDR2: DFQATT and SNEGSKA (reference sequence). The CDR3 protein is CSARGRWASGRGQETQYF. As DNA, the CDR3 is TGCAGTGCTAGAGGAAGGTGGGCTAGCGGGAGAGGCCAAGAGACCCAGTACTTC.

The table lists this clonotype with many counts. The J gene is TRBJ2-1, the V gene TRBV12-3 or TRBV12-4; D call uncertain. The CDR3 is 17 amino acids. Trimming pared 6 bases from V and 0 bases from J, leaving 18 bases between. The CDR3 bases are TGTGCCAGCAGCCAACCTAATATTAGGCCCTCCTACAATGAGCAGTTCTTC. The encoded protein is CASSQPNIRPSYNEQFF.

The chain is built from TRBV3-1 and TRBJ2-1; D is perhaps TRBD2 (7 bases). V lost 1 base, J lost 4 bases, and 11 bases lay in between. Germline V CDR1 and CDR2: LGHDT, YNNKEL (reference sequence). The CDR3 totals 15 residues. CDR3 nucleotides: TGTGCCAGCAGCCAAGGGCGGGGGCATTACAATGAGCAGTTCTTC. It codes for CASSQGRGHYNEQFF.